These 23 T cell receptor beta chains were sequenced from one sample in a study of graft-versus-host responses after intestinal transplantation. What these receptors recognize is not known. Only in-frame clones appear in the TCRdb table, and some are missing; sequencing was by immunoSEQ multiplex PCR. The sample gives around 110,000 clones, around nine tenths of which show up once; about 0.18% is in the top ten. This specimen was unstimulated CD4+ T cells sorted from spleen or lymph node cells, taken before intestinal transplant. Receptors were obtained from a human donor who received an intestinal transplant.

This chain connects TRBV4-1 to TRBJ2-5; 9 positions agree with TRBD1. The DNA end is a closer match to TRBJ2-7, so the J assignment may be wrong. Germline lookup yields CDR1 MGHRA and CDR2 YSYEKL. The CDR3 consists of 17 residues. The CDR3 DNA sequence: TGCGCCAGCAGCCAAATATACTCCGGGACAGGGTACTACGAGCAGTACTTC. This sequence encodes CASSQIYSGTGYYEQYF.

This chain links TRBV5-1 with TRBJ2-3; no definite D call. V was clipped by 4 bases and J by 2 bases, with 11 bases between them. This CDR3 has 14 residues. Germline V gene lookup returns CDR1 SGHRS and CDR2 YFSETQ. CDR3 in amino acids: CASSQLTNTDTQYF. The DNA for the CDR3 is TGCGCCAGCAGCCAACTAACGAACACAGATACGCAGTATTTT.

CDR3 bases: TGTGCCAGCAGCTTTACCGCGACTTGGGAGCAGTTCTTC. Its translation: CASSFTATWEQFF. The rearrangement uses TRBV11-2 and TRBJ2-1; D is unresolved. The CDR3 covers 13 residues. V lost 3 bases and J 10 bases, leaving 13 bases between the germline ends. The germline gives CDR1 SGHAT, CDR2 FQNNGV. The entire variable domain, with the rest obtained from reference TRBV11-2 and TRBJ2-1, is as follows: EAGVAQSPRYKIIEKRQSVAFWCNPISGHATLYWYQQILGQGPKLLIQFQNNGVVDDSQLPKDRFSAERLKGVDSTLKIQPAKLEDSAVYLCASSFTATWEQFFGPGTRLTVL.

The V call is TRBV27, the J call TRBJ2-2, with 9 positions matching TRBD2. With 7 bases clipped from V and 7 bases from J, the junction kept 7 bases outside the gene matches. This CDR3 has 14 residues. CDR1 and CDR2 (germline): MNHEY, SMNVEV (reference sequence). In DNA form, the CDR3 reads TGTGCCAGCAAGGCGGGGGGGCCATACGGGGAGCTGTTTTTT. Residues: CASKAGGPYGELFF.

The chain's CDR3 is CASRRGQGYFYGYTF. The CDR3, as DNA: TGTGCCAGCAGGCGGGGACAGGGGTACTTCTATGGCTACACCTTC. V usage is TRBV5-4 and J usage is TRBJ1-2; 10 bases line up with TRBD1. Germline V gene data show CDR1 as SGHNT and CDR2 as YYREEE (reference sequence). This CDR3 has 15 amino acids. With 5 bases clipped from V and 4 bases from J, the junction kept 8 bases outside the gene matches.

The sample holds a few counts of this clone. This chain links TRBV7-2 with TRBJ2-7; D is unresolved. Between the trimmed V and J ends, which lost 5 bases and 0 bases, there was a span of 14 bases. Germline CDR1 SGHTA, CDR2 FQGNSA. This CDR3 region has 15 residues. This CDR3 is CASSPTRQSSYEQYF. The CDR3, as DNA: TGTGCCAGCAGCCCGACTCGCCAGAGCTCCTACGAGCAGTACTTC.

Written as DNA, the CDR3 is TGTGCCAGCAGTTACTTGGCGGGGGGCCCCAATGAGCAGTTCTTC. Protein product: CASSYLAGGPNEQFF. The genes are TRBV6-5 and TRBJ2-1; 8 positions match TRBD2. The V gene end was trimmed by 1 base and the J gene end by 6 bases; junction bases not matched to a gene: 5. Germline values: CDR1 MNHEY, CDR2 SVGAGI. The CDR3 sequence is 15 residues long.

This clone was seen only once. V and J are TRBV6-5 and TRBJ1-2, with 7 bases identical to TRBD1. The CDR3 has 14 residues. V gave up 6 bases and J gave up 2 bases; unmatched junction bases: 6. The germline gives CDR1 MNHEY, CDR2 SVGAGI. The CDR3 sequence is CASSPDRVNYGYTF. The CDR3 DNA is TGTGCCAGCAGCCCCGACAGGGTAAACTATGGCTACACCTTC.

The chain uses TRBV27 and TRBJ2-7; 8 nucleotides agree with TRBD1. This CDR3 comprises 13 residues. Trimming removed 2 bases from V and 5 bases from J; junction bases left unmatched: 2. Germline V gene lookup returns CDR1 MNHEY and CDR2 SMNVEV (reference sequence). CDR3 coding DNA: TGTGCCAGCAGTTTAGGACAGGGCAACGAGCAGTACTTC. This sequence encodes CASSLGQGNEQYF.

The chain couples TRBV28 to TRBJ2-7; a possible D gene is TRBD1 (6 bases). V lost 3 bases to trimming and J lost 2 bases, with 11 bases between them. The germline CDR1 and CDR2 sequences are MDHEN and SYDVKM. The CDR3 is made up of 14 amino acids. The CDR3, as DNA: TGTGCCAGCAGTTTTAGTCAGGGGACCTACGAGCAGTACTTC. This sequence encodes CASSFSQGTYEQYF.

The chain uses TRBV2 and TRBJ1-3; D might be TRBD1 (5 bases). The CDR3 runs to 14 residues. Per the germline V gene, CDR1 is SNHLY and CDR2 is FYNNEI. Deletions cut 4 bases from V and 4 bases from J, with 11 bases between. The CDR3 here is CASSAARAGNTIYF. CDR3 in DNA: TGTGCCAGCAGTGCTGCCAGGGCGGGAAACACCATATATTTT.

The chain uses TRBV14 and TRBJ2-2, with 11 bases identical to TRBD2. V shed 3 bases, J shed 0 bases, and the junction held 6 bases outside the gene matches. CDR3 length equals 18 residues. Looked up from germline, CDR1 is SGHDN and CDR2 is FVKESK. The CDR3 region has the DNA TGTGCCAGCAGCCAGTCAGGGACTAGCGGAGCGAACACCGGGGAGCTGTTTTTT. This codes for CASSQSGTSGANTGELFF.

The chain joins TRBV15 to TRBJ1-1, with no clear D. Trimming pared 0 bases from V and 8 bases from J, leaving 10 bases between. The CDR3 spans 13 residues. Germline CDR1 LNHNV, CDR2 YYDKDF (reference sequence). In DNA, the CDR3 is TGTGCCACCAGCAGAGATAGCGAAAGAGAAGCTTTCTTT. This translates into CATSRDSEREAFF.

The rearrangement uses TRBV7-3 and TRBJ2-3; a possible D gene is TRBD2 (5 bases). Germline V gives CDR1 SGHTA, CDR2 FQGTGA. The CDR3 runs to 14 residues. V gave up 2 bases and J gave up 2 bases, with 8 bases separating them. CDR3 sequence (DNA): TGTGCCAGCAGCTTAGGAGGTAACACAGATACGCAGTATTTT. Translation: CASSLGGNTDTQYF.

V gene TRBV5-6 combines with J gene TRBJ1-5; TRBD1 might be the D (5 bases). The CDR3 covers 15 residues. Deletions cut 4 bases from V and 4 bases from J, with 15 bases between. The germline gives CDR1 SGHDT, CDR2 YYEEEE. The CDR3 sequence: CASSLGAGRNQPQHF. Written as DNA, the CDR3 is TGTGCCAGCAGCCTCGGGGCCGGGAGGAATCAGCCCCAGCATTTT. Complete variable domain (other parts from reference TRBV5-6 and TRBJ1-5): DAGVTQSPTHLIKTRGQQVTLRCSPKSGHDTVSWYQQALGQGPQFIFQYYEEEERQRGNFPDRFSGHQFPNYSSELNVNALLLGDSALYLCASSLGAGRNQPQHFGDGTRLSIL.

This clone occurred once. This chain connects TRBV29-1 to TRBJ1-5, with 8 bases identical to TRBD1. Germline loops: CDR1 SQVTM, CDR2 ANQGSEA. CDR3 size: 15 residues. J gave up 6 bases and V 2 bases, and 9 bases lay outside the gene matches. CDR3 sequence reads: CSVERRPGGSQPQHF. CDR3 nucleotide sequence: TGCAGCGTTGAAAGGCGGCCAGGGGGCAGTCAGCCCCAGCATTTT.

The genes are TRBV11-2 and TRBJ2-2; D possibly corresponds to TRBD1 (6 bases). CDR1 and CDR2 (germline): SGHAT, FQNNGV. The germline V and J ends were trimmed by 0 bases and 1 base, with 9 bases remaining between them. The CDR3 consists of 16 residues. The CDR3 reads CASSLEQGLNTGELFF. CDR3 in DNA: TGTGCCAGCAGCTTAGAACAGGGTTTGAACACCGGGGAGCTGTTTTTT.

This chain links TRBV7-9 with TRBJ2-7, with 10 bases aligning to TRBD1. Per germline, CDR1 SEHNR and CDR2 FQNEAQ (reference sequence). V lost 1 base to trimming and J lost 5 bases; unmatched junction nucleotides: 8. The CDR3 has 16 residues. The CDR3 protein is CASSLGDRGFNHEQYF. In DNA form, the CDR3 reads TGTGCCAGCAGCTTAGGGGACAGGGGATTCAACCACGAGCAGTACTTC.

In this sample, this clone turned up a few times. The V call is TRBV5-6, the J call TRBJ2-7; 7 bases map to TRBD2. The V gene end was trimmed by 2 bases and the J gene end by 2 bases; junction bases not matched to a gene: 1. Looked up from germline, CDR1 is SGHDT and CDR2 is YYEEEE. CDR3 length: 13 amino acids. For the CDR3, the DNA is TGTGCCAGCAGCTTAGCGGGGCCCTACGAGCAGTACTTC. Amino acid sequence: CASSLAGPYEQYF.

The chain links TRBV29-1 to TRBJ2-7; 9 positions agree with TRBD1. The CDR3 totals 12 residues. V was pared by 6 bases and J by 2 bases, with 2 bases of the junction left unmatched. Per germline, CDR1 SQVTM and CDR2 ANQGSEA. The CDR3 DNA reads as TGCAGCGTGCGACAGGGGGCCTACGAGCAGTACTTC. Protein product: CSVRQGAYEQYF.

Worth noting for this clone: Other nucleotide sequences from this sample produce the same CDR3. This chain links TRBV5-1 with TRBJ2-1, with D possibly TRBD2 on 6 matching bases. V was cut by 4 bases and J by 5 bases, with 13 bases left in between. This CDR3 region has 14 residues. The germline gives CDR1 SGHRS, CDR2 YFSETQ. CDR3 protein: CASSLGGGDNEQFF. Here the CDR3 DNA reads TGCGCCAGCAGCCTGGGTGGAGGGGACAATGAGCAGTTCTTC.

V is TRBV6-5 and J is TRBJ2-3, with unresolved D. The V end lost 5 bases, the J end lost 3 bases, and 6 bases lay between the germline ends. In germline, CDR1 is MNHEY, CDR2 SVGAGI. The CDR3 runs 12 residues. The CDR3 sequence is CASSPQTDTQYF. CDR3 nucleotide sequence: TGTGCCAGCAGTCCACAAACAGATACGCAGTATTTT.

The chain links TRBV6-5 to TRBJ2-1; tentative D call: TRBD2 (5 bases). The CDR3 runs to 14 residues. Germline CDR1 and CDR2: MNHEY and SVGAGI. V lost 6 bases and J lost 9, with 18 bases in between. The CDR3 DNA follows: TGTGCCAGCAGAATACTAGACGCTAGTCGTGAGCAGTTCTTC. This gives the protein CASRILDASREQFF.